Listed here are 14 T cell receptor beta chains from one sample, sequenced in a study of cytomegalovirus exposure and HLA in healthy donors. TCRdb's table, derived via immunoSEQ multiplex PCR, lists solely in-frame clones and lacks some. The sample shows 150,000 to 160,000 clones, around 88% of them seen only once. Input material: PBMCs. The origin of the receptors is a man between 18 and 29 years old in good health and CMV-seropositive.

The chain is built from TRBV4-1 and TRBJ1-2; perhaps TRBD1 as D (6 bases). This CDR3 contains 15 residues. Germline loops: CDR1 MGHRA, CDR2 YSYEKL. V dropped 2 bases and J dropped 7 bases, with 17 bases sitting between them. The CDR3: CASSQLGQGRGGYTF. CDR3 DNA: TGCGCCAGCAGCCAACTAGGGCAGGGGCGTGGTGGCTACACCTTC.

The J gene is TRBJ1-1, the V gene TRBV4-1; D gene unclear. Trimming cost V 0 bases and J 4 bases, with 12 bases left between them. This CDR3 has 15 residues. Germline CDR1 is MGHRA and CDR2 is YSYEKL. This chain's CDR3 is CASSQDRRCGTEAFF. In nucleotides, the CDR3 is TGCGCCAGCAGCCAAGATCGGCGATGCGGCACTGAAGCTTTCTTT.

The genes are TRBV27 and TRBJ1-2, with TRBD1 matching over 7 bases. Germline V CDR1 and CDR2: MNHEY, SMNVEV (reference sequence). This CDR3 comprises 14 residues. Germline trimming cut 4 bases from V and 8 bases from J; bases unmatched to any gene: 10. CDR3 DNA: TGTGCCAGCAGTTCCCTATCCGACAGGGTCGGCTACACCTTC. Protein sequence: CASSSLSDRVGYTF.

The chain links TRBV7-2 to TRBJ2-2, with 8 bases that match TRBD1. V shed 5 bases and J 0 bases; nucleotides not matched to a gene: 5. CDR1 and CDR2 (germline): SGHTA, FQGNSA. This CDR3 comprises 16 residues. The CDR3 is CASSPGTGANTGELFF. CDR3 DNA sequence: TGTGCCAGCAGCCCGGGGACAGGCGCGAACACCGGGGAGCTGTTTTTT.

The rearrangement links TRBV15 to TRBJ2-1, with D perhaps TRBD1 (6 bases). Trimming removed 2 bases at V and 3 bases at J, with 14 bases between. Germline lookup yields CDR1 LNHNV and CDR2 YYDKDF (reference sequence). The CDR3 runs to 16 residues. For the CDR3, the DNA is TGTGCCACCAGCAGACCCCGACAGGCCGGCTACAATGAGCAGTTCTTC. This translates into CATSRPRQAGYNEQFF.

This clone is a singleton in its sample. The chain links TRBV6-5 to TRBJ2-2; D possibly corresponds to TRBD1 (5 bases). Germline V lookup: CDR1 MNHEY, CDR2 SVGAGI. The V and J ends lost 6 bases and 7 bases respectively, with 9 bases between them. The CDR3 totals 12 residues. CDR3 coding DNA: TGTGCCAGCAGCCCGACAGACGGGGAGCTGTTTTTT. It yields the protein CASSPTDGELFF.

The chain is built from TRBV13 and TRBJ2-1, with a tentative D call TRBD2 (6 bases). CDR3 length: 15 residues. Trimming took off 1 base at V and 7 bases at J, with 14 bases between the two ends. Germline V gene data show CDR1 as PRHDT and CDR2 as FYEKMQ (reference sequence). The CDR3 here is CASSLVIGGENEQFF. The DNA of the CDR3 is TGTGCCAGCAGCTTAGTGATAGGCGGGGAAAATGAGCAGTTCTTC.

The chain is built from TRBV18 and TRBJ1-1; possible D gene TRBD1, 6 bases. The V and J ends lost 2 bases and 4 bases respectively, with 26 bases between them. Looked up from germline, CDR1 is KGHSH and CDR2 is LQKENI. CDR3 length equals 19 residues. The CDR3: CASSPAITGQGLGGTEAFF. As DNA, the CDR3 is TGTGCCAGCTCACCAGCAATTACGGGCCAGGGCCTAGGGGGCACTGAAGCTTTCTTT.

This clone was observed a single time. The genes are TRBV5-6 and TRBJ2-6; 11 positions agree with TRBD1. Germline-derived CDR1 and CDR2 are SGHDT and YYEEEE. With V trimmed by 0 bases and J by 2 bases, 4 bases remained unmatched. The CDR3 sequence is 18 residues long. CDR3 nucleotides: TGTGCCAGCAGCTTGGGGGACAGGGGGAGTACTGGGGCCAACGTCCTGACTTTC. It translates to CASSLGDRGSTGANVLTF.

The CDR3 coding sequence is TGTGCCAGCAGCCCCCAGGGTGTGGTCACTGAAGCTTTCTTT. Translating it yields CASSPQGVVTEAFF. V usage is TRBV7-2 and J usage is TRBJ1-1; weak D call: TRBD1 (5 bases). CDR3 size: 14 residues. The V end lost 5 bases, the J end lost 4 bases, and 14 bases lay between the germline ends. The V gene's germline CDR1 is SGHTA and CDR2 FQGNSA.

The chain uses TRBV7-2 and TRBJ2-5; 9 nucleotides agree with TRBD2. This CDR3 is built from 19 residues. Per germline, CDR1 SGHTA and CDR2 FQGNSA. J was trimmed by 1 base and V by 4 bases; bases with no gene match: 16. CDR3 sequence (DNA): TGTGCCAGCAGCTCGCGGTTTAGCGGGAGCAAGGGGCGCCAAGAGACCCAGTACTTC. This codes for CASSSRFSGSKGRQETQYF.

V gene TRBV18 combines with J gene TRBJ2-3; D unclear. This CDR3 contains 12 residues. Germline CDR1 KGHSH, CDR2 LQKENI. Trimming took 6 bases from V and 4 from J, leaving 8 bases between them. In nucleotides, the CDR3 is TGTGCCAGCTCCCCGTTCTCAGATACGCAGTATTTT. Encoded protein: CASSPFSDTQYF.

The V gene is TRBV14, the J gene TRBJ1-2; D is perhaps TRBD1 (5 bases). The CDR3 runs to 14 residues. Germline V gives CDR1 SGHDN, CDR2 FVKESK. Between the trimmed V and J ends, which lost 1 base and 5 bases, there was a span of 11 bases. For the CDR3, the DNA is TGTGCCAGCAGCCAAGGTACAGGAGAGTATGGCTACACCTTC. It is translated as CASSQGTGEYGYTF.

V is TRBV6-1 and J is TRBJ2-7; 7 nucleotides match TRBD1. The junction had 5 bases not matched to a gene; V was cut back by 4 bases and J by 5 bases. Per the germline V gene, CDR1 is MNHNS and CDR2 is SASEGT. There are 13 residues in the CDR3. CDR3 protein: CASSGGQDHEQYF. The CDR3 bases are TGTGCCAGCAGTGGCGGACAGGACCACGAGCAGTACTTC.